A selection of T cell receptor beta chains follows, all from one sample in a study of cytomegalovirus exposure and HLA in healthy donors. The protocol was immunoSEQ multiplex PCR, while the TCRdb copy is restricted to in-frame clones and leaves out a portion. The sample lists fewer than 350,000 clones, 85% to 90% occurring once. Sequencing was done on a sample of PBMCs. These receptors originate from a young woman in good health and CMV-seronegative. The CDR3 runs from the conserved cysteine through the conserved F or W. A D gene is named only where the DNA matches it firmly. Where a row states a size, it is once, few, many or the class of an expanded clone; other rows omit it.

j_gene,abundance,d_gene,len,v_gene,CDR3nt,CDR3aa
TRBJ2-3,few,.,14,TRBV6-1,TGTGCCAGTTCGACAGGCACCCTCTTGGATACGCAGTATTTT,CASSTGTLLDTQYF
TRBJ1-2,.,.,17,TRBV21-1,TGTGCCAGCAGCAAATCCATTCCCGGGACAGGGTACCATGGCTACACCTTC,CASSKSIPGTGYHGYTF
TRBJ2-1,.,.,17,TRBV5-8,TGTGCCAGCAGCTTAAATACTCTGGGCACCCTCTACAATGAGCAGTTCTTC,CASSLNTLGTLYNEQFF
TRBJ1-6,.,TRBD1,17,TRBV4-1,TGCGCCAGCAGCCAGACAGGGACCATCTCCTATAATTCACCCCTCCACTTT,CASSQTGTISYNSPLHF
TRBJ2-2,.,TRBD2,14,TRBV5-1,TGCGCCAGCAGCCCGGGGACTATCTCCGGGGAGCTGTTTTTT,CASSPGTISGELFF
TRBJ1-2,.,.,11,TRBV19,TGTGCCAGTAGTGGAGTCTATGGCTACACCTTC,CASSGVYGYTF
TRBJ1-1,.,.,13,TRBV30,TGTGCCTGGAGTGCCGGGGGTGGCACTGAAGCTTTCTTT,CAWSAGGGTEAFF
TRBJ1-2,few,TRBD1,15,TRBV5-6,TGTGCCAGCAGCTCTACAGGGGCTTGGGGCTATGGCTACACCTTC,CASSSTGAWGYGYTF
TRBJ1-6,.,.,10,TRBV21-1,TGTGCCAGCAGCGGAGGGATACTCCACTTT,CASSGGILHF
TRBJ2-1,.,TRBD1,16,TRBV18,TGTGCCAGCTCACCACCGAGGACAGGGGGAGGAAATGAGCAGTTCTTC,CASSPPRTGGGNEQFF
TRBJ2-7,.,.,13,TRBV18,TGTGCCAGCTCACCACAATCATCCAACGAGCAGTACTTC,CASSPQSSNEQYF